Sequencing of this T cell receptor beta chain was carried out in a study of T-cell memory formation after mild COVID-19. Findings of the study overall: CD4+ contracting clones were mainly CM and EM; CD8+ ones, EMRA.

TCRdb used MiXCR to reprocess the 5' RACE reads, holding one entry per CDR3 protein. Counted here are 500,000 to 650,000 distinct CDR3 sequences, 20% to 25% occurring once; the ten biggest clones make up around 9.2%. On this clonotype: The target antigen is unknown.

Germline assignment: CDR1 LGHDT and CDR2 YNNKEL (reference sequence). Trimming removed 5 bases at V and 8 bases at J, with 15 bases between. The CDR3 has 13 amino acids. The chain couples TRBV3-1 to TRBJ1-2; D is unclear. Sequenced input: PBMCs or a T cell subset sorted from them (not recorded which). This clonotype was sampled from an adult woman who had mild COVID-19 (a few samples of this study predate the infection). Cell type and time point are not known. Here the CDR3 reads CASSFSYLLGYTF. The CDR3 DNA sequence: TGTGCCAGCAGCTTCAGTTACCTCCTCGGCTACACCTTC.